This T cell receptor (beta chain) stems from a study of blood T cell repertoires in COVID-19. Study background: Some COVID-19 samples were acute and others convalescent; all came from the United States, Italy and Spain.

CDR1 is PRHDT and CDR2 is FYEKMQ in the germline V gene (reference sequence). The CDR3 sequence is 16 residues long. V lost 3 bases and J lost 2, with 16 bases in between. Produced via immunoSEQ multiplex PCR; TCRdb's table is partial and in-frame only. The sample lists 40,000 or so clones, 88% occurring once. The sequence came from a human donor in a cohort sampled during active COVID-19. The sequencing input was peripheral blood. The rearrangement links TRBV13 to TRBJ1-2, with TRBD1 as a possible D gene (6 bases). In nucleotides, the CDR3 is TGTGCCAGCAGCTTCTTCCGGGACAAGCCGAACTATGGCTACACCTTC. Its translation: CASSFFRDKPNYGYTF.